This TCR beta chain was sequenced in a study of PD-1 blockade in classical Hodgkin lymphoma. The wider study: Nivolumab was given intravenously to patients at 3 mg/kg every 2 weeks.

Regarding the study as a whole: Relapsed/refractory patients reportedly had the lowest baseline TCR diversity, below newly diagnosed patients, who were below healthy donors. CD4+ TCR diversity, unlike CD8+, rose significantly by C4D1.

The CDR3 is 14 amino acids. The V gene's germline CDR1 is SGHRS and CDR2 YFSETQ. The J segment lost 7 bases and the V segment lost 7 bases, leaving 8 bases of the junction unmatched. In every patient, relapse followed autologous stem cell transplantation, while exposure to brentuximab vedotin differed. The patients, who had relapsed/refractory classical Hodgkin lymphoma, achieved best responses of complete response, partial response or progressive disease. In its sample, this clone was seen once. Its antigen is still unknown. This table comes from immunoSEQ multiplex PCR, and its TCRdb copy is limited to in-frame clones, with some not included. The sample contains roughly 9,900 clones, about 93% of which appear only once.

V and J are TRBV5-1 and TRBJ2-1; 10 nucleotides align to TRBD2. The specimen comprised peripheral blood mononuclear cells (PBMCs), sampled at baseline. This sequence originates from a human donor with classical Hodgkin lymphoma. The CDR3 here is CASGLAGVINEQFF. The CDR3 DNA follows: TGCGCCAGCGGCCTAGCGGGAGTTATAAATGAGCAGTTCTTC.